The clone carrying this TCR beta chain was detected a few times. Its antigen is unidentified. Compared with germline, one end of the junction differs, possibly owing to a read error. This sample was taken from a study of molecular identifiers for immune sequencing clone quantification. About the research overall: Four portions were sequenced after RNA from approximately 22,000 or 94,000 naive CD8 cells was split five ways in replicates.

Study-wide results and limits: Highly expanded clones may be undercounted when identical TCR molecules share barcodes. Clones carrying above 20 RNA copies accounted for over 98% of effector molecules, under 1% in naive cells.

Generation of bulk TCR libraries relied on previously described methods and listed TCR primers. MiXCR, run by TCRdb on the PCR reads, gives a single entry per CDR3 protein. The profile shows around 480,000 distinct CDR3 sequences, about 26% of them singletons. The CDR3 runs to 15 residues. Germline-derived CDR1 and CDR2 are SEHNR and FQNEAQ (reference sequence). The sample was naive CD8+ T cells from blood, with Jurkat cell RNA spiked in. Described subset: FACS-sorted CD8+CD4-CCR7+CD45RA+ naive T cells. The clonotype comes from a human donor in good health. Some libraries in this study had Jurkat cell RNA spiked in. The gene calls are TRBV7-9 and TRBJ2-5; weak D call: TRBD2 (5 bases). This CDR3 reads CASSAPPALGETQHF. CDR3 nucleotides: TGTGCCAGCAGCGCGCCCCCAGCTCTCGGGGAGACCCAGCACTTC. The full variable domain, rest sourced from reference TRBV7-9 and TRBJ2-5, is DTGVSQNPRHKITKRGQNVTFRCDPISEHNRLYWYRQTLGQGPEFLTYFQNEAQLEKSRLLSDRFSAERPKGSFSTLEIQRTEQGDSAMYLCASSAPPALGETQHFGPGTRLLVL.